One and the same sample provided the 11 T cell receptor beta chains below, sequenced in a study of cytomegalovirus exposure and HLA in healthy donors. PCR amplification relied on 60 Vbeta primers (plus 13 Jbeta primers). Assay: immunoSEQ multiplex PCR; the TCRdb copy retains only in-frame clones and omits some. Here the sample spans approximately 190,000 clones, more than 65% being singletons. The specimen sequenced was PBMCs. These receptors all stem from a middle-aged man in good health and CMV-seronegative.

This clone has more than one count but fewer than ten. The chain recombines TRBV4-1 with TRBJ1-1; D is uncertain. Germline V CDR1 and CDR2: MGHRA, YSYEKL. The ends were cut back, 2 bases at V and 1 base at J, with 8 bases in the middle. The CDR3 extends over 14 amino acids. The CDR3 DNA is TGCGCCAGCAGCCAACAACAGTGGAACACTGAAGCTTTCTTT. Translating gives CASSQQQWNTEAFF.

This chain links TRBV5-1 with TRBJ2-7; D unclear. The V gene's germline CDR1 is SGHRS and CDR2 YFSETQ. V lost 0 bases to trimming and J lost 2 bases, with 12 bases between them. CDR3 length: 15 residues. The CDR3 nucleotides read TGCGCCAGCAGCTTGGTGATTTCTGGAGCCTACGAGCAGTACTTC. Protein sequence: CASSLVISGAYEQYF.

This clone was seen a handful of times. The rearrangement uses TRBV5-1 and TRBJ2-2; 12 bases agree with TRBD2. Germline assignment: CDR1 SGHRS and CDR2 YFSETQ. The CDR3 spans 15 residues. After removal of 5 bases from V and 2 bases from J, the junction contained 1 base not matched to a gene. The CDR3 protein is CASRLAGGNTGELFF. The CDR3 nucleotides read TGCGCCAGCAGACTAGCGGGGGGTAACACCGGGGAGCTGTTTTTT.

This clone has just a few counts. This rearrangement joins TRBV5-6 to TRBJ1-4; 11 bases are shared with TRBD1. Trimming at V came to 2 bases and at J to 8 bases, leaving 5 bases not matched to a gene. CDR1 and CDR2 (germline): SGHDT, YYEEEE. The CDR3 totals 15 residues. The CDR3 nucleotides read TGTGCCAGCAGCTTCGGGACAGGGGGATCGGAAAAACTGTTTTTT. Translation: CASSFGTGGSEKLFF.

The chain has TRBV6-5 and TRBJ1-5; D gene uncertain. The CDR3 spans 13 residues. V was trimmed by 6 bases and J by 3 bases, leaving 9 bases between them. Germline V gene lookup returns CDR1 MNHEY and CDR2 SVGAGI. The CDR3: CASSPRDNQPQHF. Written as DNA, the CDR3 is TGTGCCAGCAGCCCCCGGGACAATCAGCCCCAGCATTTT.

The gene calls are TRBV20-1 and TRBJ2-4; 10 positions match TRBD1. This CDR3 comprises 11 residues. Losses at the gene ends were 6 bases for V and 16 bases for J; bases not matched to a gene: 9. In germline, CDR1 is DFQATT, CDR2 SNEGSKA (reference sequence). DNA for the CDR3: TGCAGTGCGCCGACAGGGGGCTCAAGCTACTTC. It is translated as CSAPTGGSSYF.

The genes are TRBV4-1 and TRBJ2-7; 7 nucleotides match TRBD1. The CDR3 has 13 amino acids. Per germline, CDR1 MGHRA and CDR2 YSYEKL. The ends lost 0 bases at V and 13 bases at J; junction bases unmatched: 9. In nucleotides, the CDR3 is TGCGCCAGCAGCCAAGAAGAAAGGACAGGCAAATACTTC. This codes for CASSQEERTGKYF.

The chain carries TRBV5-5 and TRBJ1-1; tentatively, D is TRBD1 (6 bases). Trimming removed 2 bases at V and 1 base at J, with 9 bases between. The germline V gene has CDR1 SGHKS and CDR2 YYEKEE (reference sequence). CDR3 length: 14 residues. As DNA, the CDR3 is TGTGCCAGCAGCTTTCGGGACACGAACACTGAAGCTTTCTTT. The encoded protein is CASSFRDTNTEAFF.

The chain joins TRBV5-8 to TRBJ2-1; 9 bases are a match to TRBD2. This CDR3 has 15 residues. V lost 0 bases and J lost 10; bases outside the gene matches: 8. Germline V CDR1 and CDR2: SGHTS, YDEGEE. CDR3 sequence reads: CASSLGIAGGQEQFF. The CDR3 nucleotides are TGTGCCAGCAGCTTGGGAATCGCGGGGGGGCAAGAGCAGTTCTTC. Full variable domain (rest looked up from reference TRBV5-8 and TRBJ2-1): EAGVTQSPTHLIKTRGQQATLRCSPISGHTSVYWYQQALGLGLQFLLWYDEGEERNRGNFPPRFSGRQFPNYSSELNVNALELEDSALYLCASSLGIAGGQEQFFGPGTRLTVL.

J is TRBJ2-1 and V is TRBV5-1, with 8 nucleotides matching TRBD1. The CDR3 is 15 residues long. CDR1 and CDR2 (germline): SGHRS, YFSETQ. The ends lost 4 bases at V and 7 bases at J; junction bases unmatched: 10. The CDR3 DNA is TGCGCCAGCAGCCGGGCGACAGGGGTCATGAATGAGCAGTTCTTC. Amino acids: CASSRATGVMNEQFF.

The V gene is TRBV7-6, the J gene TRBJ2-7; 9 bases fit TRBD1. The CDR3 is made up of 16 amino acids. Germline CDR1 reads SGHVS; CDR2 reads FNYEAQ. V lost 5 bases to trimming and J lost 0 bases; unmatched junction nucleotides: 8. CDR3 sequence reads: CASSLLPDRGSYEQYF. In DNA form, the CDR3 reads TGTGCCAGCAGCCTCCTTCCGGACAGGGGCTCCTACGAGCAGTACTTC.